This T cell receptor (beta chain) derives from a study of blood T cell repertoires in COVID-19. Trimming cost V 6 bases and J 2 bases; bases outside gene matches: 7. The CDR3 extends over 15 amino acids. Germline V CDR1 and CDR2: LNHDA, SQIVND (reference sequence). Authors' data handling: The assay estimated nucleated cells by amplifying reference gene primers. Only in-frame clones appear in the TCRdb table, and some are missing; sequencing was by immunoSEQ multiplex PCR. Clone size and the V and J calls come from that table; the DNA yielded D and trimming. The sample lists about 270,000 clones, 81% occurring once.

The sequencing input was peripheral blood. The chain uses TRBV19 and TRBJ2-5; 9 bases match TRBD1. This TCR was sampled from an older woman with active or convalescent COVID-19. The DNA for the CDR3 is TGTGCCAGTAGGTCACCGGGACAGGGTCAAGAGACCCAGTACTTC. It encodes CASRSPGQGQETQYF.